The 2 T cell receptor beta chains given below trace back to one sample, sequenced in a study of early T cells in non-severe SARS-CoV-2 infection. TCRdb ran MiXCR on the 5' RACE reads and lists one entry per CDR3 protein. The sample has about 34,000 distinct CDR3 sequences; roughly 6% are singletons. The sequenced material came from whole blood. These receptors were collected from an adult who was a healthcare worker with PCR-confirmed SARS-CoV-2 infection or an uninfected control (not recorded which).

This clonotype was observed many times. CDR3 amino acids: CASSYRLGSTDTQYF. CDR3 DNA sequence: TGTGCCAGCAGTTATCGGTTAGGGAGCACAGATACGCAGTATTTT. The chain carries TRBV7-6 and TRBJ2-3; D is ambiguous. Germline V gene sequence: CDR1 SGHVS, CDR2 FNYEAQ. The CDR3 has 15 amino acids. The V gene lost 6 bases and the J gene lost 0 bases, with 13 bases spanning the gap.

This clonotype was detected ten times or more. This chain joins TRBV11-2 and TRBJ2-7; D possibly corresponds to TRBD2 (5 bases). V was trimmed by 3 bases and J by 2 bases, leaving 8 bases between them. The CDR3 is 13 residues long. CDR1 SGHAT and CDR2 FQNNGV come from the germline V gene. In DNA, the CDR3 is TGTGCCAGCAGCTTTTTCGGGACCTACGAGCAGTACTTC. Translation: CASSFFGTYEQYF.